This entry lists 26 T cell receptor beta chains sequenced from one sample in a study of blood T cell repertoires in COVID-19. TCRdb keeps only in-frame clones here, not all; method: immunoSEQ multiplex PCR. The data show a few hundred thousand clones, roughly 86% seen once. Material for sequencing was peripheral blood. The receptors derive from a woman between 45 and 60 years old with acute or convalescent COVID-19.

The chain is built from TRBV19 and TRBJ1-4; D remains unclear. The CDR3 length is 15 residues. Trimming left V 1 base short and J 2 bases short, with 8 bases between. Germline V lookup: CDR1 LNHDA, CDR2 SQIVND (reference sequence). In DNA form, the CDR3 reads TGTGCCAGTAGTATAGTAGTGTGGACTAATGAAAAACTGTTTTTT. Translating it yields CASSIVVWTNEKLFF.

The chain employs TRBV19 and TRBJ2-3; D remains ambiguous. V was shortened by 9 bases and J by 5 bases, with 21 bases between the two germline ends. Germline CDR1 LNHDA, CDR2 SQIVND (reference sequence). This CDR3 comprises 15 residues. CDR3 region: CARKTGEVIEDTQYF. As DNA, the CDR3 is TGTGCCAGGAAAACTGGAGAGGTTATAGAAGATACGCAGTATTTT.

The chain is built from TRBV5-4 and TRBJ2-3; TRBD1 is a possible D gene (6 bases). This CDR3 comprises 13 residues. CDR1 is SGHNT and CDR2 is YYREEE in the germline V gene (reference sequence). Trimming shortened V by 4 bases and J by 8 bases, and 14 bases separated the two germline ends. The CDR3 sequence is CASSTAGVLTQYF. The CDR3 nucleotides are TGTGCCAGCAGCACCGCAGGGGTTCTTACGCAGTATTTT.

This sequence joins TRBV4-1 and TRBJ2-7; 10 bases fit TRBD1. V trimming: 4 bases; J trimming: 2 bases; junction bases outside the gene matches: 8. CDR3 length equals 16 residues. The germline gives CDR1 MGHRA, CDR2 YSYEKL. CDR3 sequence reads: CASSPRGTGETYEQYF. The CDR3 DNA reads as TGCGCCAGCAGCCCGCGTGGGACAGGGGAGACCTACGAGCAGTACTTC.

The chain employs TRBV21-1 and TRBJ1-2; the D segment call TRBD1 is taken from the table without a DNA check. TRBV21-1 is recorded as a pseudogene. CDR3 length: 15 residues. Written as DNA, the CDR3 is TGTGCCAGCAGCCCACCAGGCAGGGCACCAGATGGCTACACCTTC. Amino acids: CASSPPGRAPDGYTF.

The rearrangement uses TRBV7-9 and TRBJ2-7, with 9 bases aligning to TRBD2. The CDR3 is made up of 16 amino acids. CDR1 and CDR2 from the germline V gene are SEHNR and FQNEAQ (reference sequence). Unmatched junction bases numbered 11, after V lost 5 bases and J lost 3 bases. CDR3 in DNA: TGTGCCAGCAGCATAAGTAGCGGGAGTTATTTCTACGAGCAGTACTTC. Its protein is CASSISSGSYFYEQYF.

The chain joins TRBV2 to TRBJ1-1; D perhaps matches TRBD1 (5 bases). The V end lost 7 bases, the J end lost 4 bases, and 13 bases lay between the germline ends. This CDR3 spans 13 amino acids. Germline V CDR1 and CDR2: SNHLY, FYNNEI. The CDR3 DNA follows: TGTGCCAGCAAGAGACAGCAGGGCACTGAAGCTTTCTTT. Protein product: CASKRQQGTEAFF. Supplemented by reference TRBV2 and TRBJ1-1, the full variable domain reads EPEVTQTPSHQVTQMGQEVILRCVPISNHLYFYWYRQILGQKVEFLVSFYNNEISEKSEIFDDQFSVERPDGSNFTLKIRSTKLEDSAMYFCASKRQQGTEAFFGQGTRLTVV.

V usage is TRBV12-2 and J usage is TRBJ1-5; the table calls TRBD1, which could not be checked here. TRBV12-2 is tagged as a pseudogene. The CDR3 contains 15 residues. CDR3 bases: TGTGCAAGTCCCCCGAGGAGGGGGCTTGGGCAGCCCCAGCATTTT. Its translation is CASPPRRGLGQPQHF.

For the CDR3, the DNA is TGTGCCACTCAACCCCAGGGAAGCGATGAAAAACTGTTTTTT. This encodes CATQPQGSDEKLFF. The rearrangement links TRBV6-5 to TRBJ1-4, with D tentatively TRBD1 (5 bases). Looked up from germline, CDR1 is MNHEY and CDR2 is SVGAGI. The V end lost 10 bases, the J end lost 6 bases, and 18 bases lay between the germline ends. The CDR3 has 14 amino acids.

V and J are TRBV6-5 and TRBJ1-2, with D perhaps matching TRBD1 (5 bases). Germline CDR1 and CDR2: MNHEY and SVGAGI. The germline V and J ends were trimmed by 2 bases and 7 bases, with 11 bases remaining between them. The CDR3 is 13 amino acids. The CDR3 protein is CASSYRGTLGYTF. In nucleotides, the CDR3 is TGTGCCAGCAGTTACCGCGGGACGCTTGGCTACACCTTC.

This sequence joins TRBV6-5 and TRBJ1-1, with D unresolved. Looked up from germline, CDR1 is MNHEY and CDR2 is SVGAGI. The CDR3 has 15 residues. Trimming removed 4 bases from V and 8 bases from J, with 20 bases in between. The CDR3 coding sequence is TGTGCCAGCAGTTCCCCCCGGACCGGGAGGTTCGAAGCTTTCTTT. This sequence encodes CASSSPRTGRFEAFF.

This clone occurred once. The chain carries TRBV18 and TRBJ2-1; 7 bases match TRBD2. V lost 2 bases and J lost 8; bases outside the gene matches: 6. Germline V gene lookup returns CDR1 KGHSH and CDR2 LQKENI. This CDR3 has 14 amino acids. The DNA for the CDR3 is TGTGCCAGCTCACCATGGACTAGTAGGGATGAGCAGTTCTTC. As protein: CASSPWTSRDEQFF.

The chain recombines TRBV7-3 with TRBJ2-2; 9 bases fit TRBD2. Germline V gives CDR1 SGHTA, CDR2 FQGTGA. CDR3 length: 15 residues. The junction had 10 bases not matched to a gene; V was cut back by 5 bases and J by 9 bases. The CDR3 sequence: CASSPSLAGARELFF. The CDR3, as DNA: TGTGCCAGCAGCCCATCACTAGCGGGTGCGCGGGAGCTGTTTTTT.

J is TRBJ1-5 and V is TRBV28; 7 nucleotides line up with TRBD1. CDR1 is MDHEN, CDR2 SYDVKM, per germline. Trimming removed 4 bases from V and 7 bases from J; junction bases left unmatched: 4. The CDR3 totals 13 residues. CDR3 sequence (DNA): TGTGCCAGCAGTTACCGGGACAGCCAGCCCCAGCATTTT. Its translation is CASSYRDSQPQHF.

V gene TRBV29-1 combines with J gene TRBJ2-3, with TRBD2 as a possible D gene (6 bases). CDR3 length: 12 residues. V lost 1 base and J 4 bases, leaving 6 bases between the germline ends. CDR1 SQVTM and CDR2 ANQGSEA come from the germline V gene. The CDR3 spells CSVEAGADTQYF. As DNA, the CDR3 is TGCAGCGTTGAAGCGGGAGCAGATACGCAGTATTTT.

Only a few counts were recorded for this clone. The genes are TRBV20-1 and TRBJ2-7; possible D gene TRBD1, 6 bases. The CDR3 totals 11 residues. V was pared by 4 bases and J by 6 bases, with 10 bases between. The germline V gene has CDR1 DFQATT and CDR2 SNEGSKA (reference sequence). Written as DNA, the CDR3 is TGCAGTGCTAAACAGGGTCCCGAGCAGTACTTC. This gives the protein CSAKQGPEQYF.

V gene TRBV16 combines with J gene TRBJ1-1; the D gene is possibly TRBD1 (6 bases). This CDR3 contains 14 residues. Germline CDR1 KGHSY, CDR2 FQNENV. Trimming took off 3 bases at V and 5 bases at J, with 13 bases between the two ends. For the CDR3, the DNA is TGTGCCAGCAGCCAGGGACACTCTGGGACTGAAGCTTTCTTT. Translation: CASSQGHSGTEAFF.

The CDR3 bases are TGTGCCACCAGCAGAGCAGTAAATGAAAAACTGTTTTTT. Amino acids: CATSRAVNEKLFF. V gene TRBV15 combines with J gene TRBJ1-4, with D unclear. Trimming stripped 1 base from V and 5 bases from J, with 5 bases between. The CDR3 has 13 residues. The V gene's germline CDR1 is LNHNV and CDR2 YYDKDF (reference sequence).

In DNA, the CDR3 is TGTGCCAGCAGCTTTCGGGAGACTGAAGCTTTCTTT. This codes for CASSFRETEAFF. V gene TRBV7-2 combines with J gene TRBJ1-1; D gene ambiguous. Deletions cut 3 bases from V and 5 bases from J, with 7 bases between. CDR3 length: 12 amino acids. Germline CDR1 SGHTA, CDR2 FQGNSA.

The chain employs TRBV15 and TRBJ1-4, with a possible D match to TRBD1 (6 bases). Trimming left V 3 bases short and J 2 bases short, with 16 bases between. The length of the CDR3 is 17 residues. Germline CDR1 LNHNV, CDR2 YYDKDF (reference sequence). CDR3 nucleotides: TGTGCCACCAGCAGTGGGCCCCCAGGGGCCACTAATGAAAAACTGTTTTTT. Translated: CATSSGPPGATNEKLFF.

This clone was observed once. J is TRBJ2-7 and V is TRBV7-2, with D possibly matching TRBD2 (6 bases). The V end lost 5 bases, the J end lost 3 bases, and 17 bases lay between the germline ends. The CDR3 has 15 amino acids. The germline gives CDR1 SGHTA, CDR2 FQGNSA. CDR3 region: CASSATYSGNYEQYF. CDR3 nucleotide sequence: TGTGCCAGCAGCGCGACATATAGCGGAAACTACGAGCAGTACTTC.

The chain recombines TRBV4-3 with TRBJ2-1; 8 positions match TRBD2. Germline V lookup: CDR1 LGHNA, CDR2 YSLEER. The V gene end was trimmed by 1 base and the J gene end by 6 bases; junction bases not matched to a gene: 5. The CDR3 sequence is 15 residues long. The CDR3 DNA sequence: TGCGCCAGCAGCCAAGTTATGCTAGCGGGCAATGAGCAGTTCTTC. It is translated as CASSQVMLAGNEQFF.

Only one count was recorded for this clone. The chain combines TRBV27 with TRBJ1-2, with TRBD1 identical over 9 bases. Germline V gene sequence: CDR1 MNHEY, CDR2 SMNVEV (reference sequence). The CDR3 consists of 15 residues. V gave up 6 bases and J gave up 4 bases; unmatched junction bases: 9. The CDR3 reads CASRPNRGQRYGYTF. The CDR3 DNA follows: TGTGCCAGCAGGCCCAACAGGGGGCAGCGCTATGGCTACACCTTC.

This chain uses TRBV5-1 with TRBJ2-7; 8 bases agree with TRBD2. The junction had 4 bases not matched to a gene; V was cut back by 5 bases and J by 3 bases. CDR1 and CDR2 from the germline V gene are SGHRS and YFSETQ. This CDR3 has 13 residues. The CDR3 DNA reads TGCGCCAGCAGACCTCTAGCGGGCTACGAGCAGTACTTC. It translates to CASRPLAGYEQYF.

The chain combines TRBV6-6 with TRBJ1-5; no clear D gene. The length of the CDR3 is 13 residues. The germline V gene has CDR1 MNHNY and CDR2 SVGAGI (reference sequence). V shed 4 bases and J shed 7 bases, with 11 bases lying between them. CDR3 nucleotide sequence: TGTGCCAGCAGTTTGGGCAGAGAGCAGCCCCAGCATTTT. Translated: CASSLGREQPQHF.

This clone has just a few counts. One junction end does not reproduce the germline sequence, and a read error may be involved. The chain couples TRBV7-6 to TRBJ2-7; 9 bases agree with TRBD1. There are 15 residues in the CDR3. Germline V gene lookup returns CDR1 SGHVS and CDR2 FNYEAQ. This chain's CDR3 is CASSLDGTGSLVPHF. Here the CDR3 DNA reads TGTGCCAGCAGCTTAGACGGGACAGGGTCCTTAGTACCGCACTTC.